Listed below are T cell receptor beta chains from one sample, sequenced in a study of T cell changes during pregnancy in multiple sclerosis. TCRdb's table, derived via immunoSEQ multiplex PCR, lists solely in-frame clones and lacks some. The top ten clones hold more than 2.5% of a sample with approximately 60,000 clones, about nine tenths of them seen once. The sequencing here drew on peripheral blood, taken in the second trimester of pregnancy. Every receptor here comes from a female donor in good health, enrolled as a control in a pregnancy study. CDR3s include the opening cysteine and the closing phenylalanine or tryptophan. A D gene is named only where the DNA matches it firmly. Clone size is not always given. Where it is, it says once, few, many or a class for expanded clones.

v_gene	abundance	j_gene	d_gene	CDR3nt	CDR3aa
TRBV5-4	once	TRBJ2-1	TRBD2	TGTGCCAGCAGCGTGACGACTAGCGGATACAATGAGCAGTTCTTC	CASSVTTSGYNEQFF
TRBV10-3	-	TRBJ2-1	TRBD2	TGTGCCATCAGCGAGACTAGCGGGGTTAACAATGAGCAGTTCTTC	CAISETSGVNNEQFF
TRBV29-1	-	TRBJ2-3	TRBD2	TGCAGCGTTGATTCCGTAGCGGGAGGGGAGGCCGTTTGGGATACGCAGTATTTT	CSVDSVAGGEAVWDTQYF
TRBV7-3	once	TRBJ2-1	-	TGTGCCAGCAGCTCCCACTTCGCCTATAAAAATGAGCAGTTCTTC	CASSSHFAYKNEQFF
TRBV7-9	-	TRBJ2-5	-	TGTGCCAGCAGCTTAGTTCGGGAGACCCAGTACTTC	CASSLVRETQYF
TRBV10-2	-	TRBJ2-4	TRBD1	TGCGCCACCCGGGACAGGGGATGGTCCAAAAACATTCAGTACTTC	CATRDRGWSKNIQYF
TRBV27	-	TRBJ2-5	TRBD2	TGTGCCAGCAGTTCAGGACTAGCGGGAGAGAGGGAGACCCAGTACTTC	CASSSGLAGERETQYF
TRBV29-1	-	TRBJ2-7	TRBD1	TGCAGCGTCTTTGGGACAGGGAGTACGAAGCAGTACTTC	CSVFGTGSTKQYF
TRBV7-2	-	TRBJ2-7	TRBD2	TGTGCCAGCAGCCACCGGACTAGCGGGACCTACGAGCAGTACTTC	CASSHRTSGTYEQYF
TRBV7-3	-	TRBJ2-1	TRBD2	TGTGCCAGCAGCTTAATGCTAGCGGGACCCTACAATGAGCAGTTCTTC	CASSLMLAGPYNEQFF
TRBV4-2	-	TRBJ2-3	TRBD2	TGTGCCAGCAGCCACCCTATGGGACTAGCTCGGGATACGCAGTATTTT	CASSHPMGLARDTQYF
TRBV5-5	-	TRBJ2-3	TRBD2	TGTGCCAGCAGCTTTTTAGCGGGGGGCCCAGATACGCAGTATTTT	CASSFLAGGPDTQYF
TRBV6-4	-	TRBJ2-6	TRBD1	TGTGCCAGCAGTGCGACAGGGACGTCTGGGGCCAACGTCCTGACTTTC	CASSATGTSGANVLTF
TRBV9	-	TRBJ2-1	TRBD2	TGTGCCAGCAGCGCTGGGGGGAGCGGGGTGCTCAATGAGCAGTTCTTC	CASSAGGSGVLNEQFF
TRBV19	-	TRBJ2-1	-	TGTGCCAGTAGTATGGCGGGAAGCTACTACAATGAGCAGTTCTTC	CASSMAGSYYNEQFF
TRBV15	-	TRBJ2-7	-	TGTGCCACCAGCAGGATAGATCACGAGCAGTACTTC	CATSRIDHEQYF
TRBV27	-	TRBJ1-2	-	TGTGCCAGCAGTTTTACAGGGAGGGTCGATGGCTACACCTTC	CASSFTGRVDGYTF
TRBV9	-	TRBJ2-7	TRBD2	TGTGCCAGCAGCCCCGGGGGGGGGCGCCCTGACGAGCAGTACTTC	CASSPGGGRPDEQYF
TRBV19	-	TRBJ2-1	-	TGTGCCAGTAGTAGGGGACTGGCAGACGAGCAGTTCTTC	CASSRGLADEQFF
TRBV7-2	-	TRBJ2-3	TRBD2	TGTGCCAGCAGCTTAGCGGGGGGGGGATTTTCAGATACGCAGTATTTT	CASSLAGGGFSDTQYF
TRBV7-8	-	TRBJ2-3	TRBD2	TGTGCCAGCAGCTTAAACGGGGGGGCTCTCACAGATACGCAGTATTTT	CASSLNGGALTDTQYF
TRBV7-8	-	TRBJ1-2	-	TGTGCCAGCAGCCCGAAGGACACAGCTAACTATGGCTACACCTTC	CASSPKDTANYGYTF
TRBV6-1	-	TRBJ1-1	TRBD1	TGTGCCAGCAGTGAAGCGGCTCGAGGGACAGGGTCATCGTCCACTGAAGCTTTCTTT	CASSEAARGTGSSSTEAFF
TRBV7-9	-	TRBJ1-1	-	TGTGCCAGCAGCGCCTCAGTGGGCCGTGAAGCTTTCTTT	CASSASVGREAFF
TRBV10-3	-	TRBJ2-3	TRBD2	TGTGCCATCAGTGAGCCGGGCGGGAGGGGAGAGGCGCAGTATTTT	CAISEPGGRGEAQYF
TRBV21-1	-	TRBJ2-6	-	TGTGCCAGCAGCCTGCCGGGACAGGGTCGGTCTGGGGCCAACGTCCTGACTTTC	CASSLPGQGRSGANVLTF
TRBV19	-	TRBJ2-3	TRBD2	TGTGCCAGTACTAGCGGGAGCGGGCAGTATTTT	CASTSGSGQYF
TRBV6-5	-	TRBJ1-2	TRBD1	TGTGCCAGCAGATTGACAGGGGCGCCGGGCTACACCTTC	CASRLTGAPGYTF
TRBV5-5	-	TRBJ2-1	TRBD2	TGTGCCAGCAGCTGGATAGGACTAGCGGGAACTGAGCAGTTCTTC	CASSWIGLAGTEQFF
TRBV18	-	TRBJ1-1	TRBD1	TGTGCCAGCTCACCAGGGGACAGAACGAACACTGAAGCTTTCTTT	CASSPGDRTNTEAFF
TRBV4-1	-	TRBJ2-7	TRBD2	TGCGCCAGCAGCCTCACGGGGGGGGGAGGCCGCTTGGACGAGCAGTACTTC	CASSLTGGGGRLDEQYF
TRBV7-3	-	TRBJ1-1	-	TGTGCCAGCAGCTTAGGGCCCAGCACGGACACTGAAGCTTTCTTT	CASSLGPSTDTEAFF
TRBV5-1	once	TRBJ2-5	-	TGCGCCAGCAGCCAGGGCCGAATTCAAGAGACCCAGTACTTC	CASSQGRIQETQYF
TRBV4-2	-	TRBJ2-1	TRBD1	TGTGCCAGCAGCCAAGTTTCCGGGACAGGGGGGAATGAGCAGTTCTTC	CASSQVSGTGGNEQFF
TRBV30	few	TRBJ1-1	-	TGTGCCTGGAATCCCTCCTACTGGGCCACTGAAGCTTTCTTT	CAWNPSYWATEAFF
TRBV28	-	TRBJ2-2	TRBD2	TGTGCCAGCAGACCTAGCGGGAGGGCCCTCATCGGGGAGCTGTTTTTT	CASRPSGRALIGELFF
TRBV7-9	-	TRBJ2-7	-	TGTGCCAGCAGCTTGGTGGGGGGAGAATCCTACGAGCAGTACTTC	CASSLVGGESYEQYF
TRBV6-1	-	TRBJ1-1	-	TGTGCCAACGGGGCTGACAGGTGGGGTGAAGCTTTCTTT	CANGADRWGEAFF
TRBV27	once	TRBJ2-3	-	TGTGCCAGCAGTTCCCATCCAGCGGGACACACAGATACGCAGTATTTT	CASSSHPAGHTDTQYF
TRBV6-4	-	TRBJ1-1	TRBD1	TGTGCCAGGGACAGGGGGCATCACACTGAAGCTTTCTTT	CARDRGHHTEAFF
TRBV25-1	-	TRBJ2-7	TRBD1	TGTGCCAGCCGGACAGGGGGGGAGCGGGAGCAGTACTTC	CASRTGGEREQYF
TRBV5-6	-	TRBJ2-1	-	TGTGCCAGCAGCTCCCTCGACAGGCGGAGAGTGGGAGAGCAGTTCTTC	CASSSLDRRRVGEQFF
TRBV5-6	-	TRBJ1-1	-	TGTGCCAGCAGCAGGACAGCCTTCGAGTCTGAAGCTTTCTTT	CASSRTAFESEAFF